Listed here is a single T cell receptor beta chain. Compared with the rest of its sample, this clonotype is large (0.1 to 1%). Per-base quality was not reported, and no clone a single base away is much larger than it. The record originates from a study of Japanese encephalitis immunity and Zika vaccine responses (dated by TCRdb to about 2021). With respect to the entire study: Each included participant got alum-adjuvanted ZPIV three times, at weeks 0, 4 and 28, with every dose being 5.0 ug. Two to three months ahead of the first ZPIV dose, roughly twelve participants were given JEV vaccine (IXIARO) as a two-dose regimen with the doses 28 days apart. Approximately 12 participants received one dose of YFV vaccine (YF-VAX) before ZPIV, and several participants were flavivirus-naive. About 6 representative participants from each pre-vaccination group were selected for TCR sequencing, using samples from week 0 (after pre-vaccination and before ZPIV) and week 52. TCR repertoires from three flavivirus-naive individuals were additionally analyzed at weeks 2, 6 and 52 after the start of ZPIV vaccination. Stimulations used ZIKV structural-protein peptide pools split into flavivirus-conserved and non-conserved sets, or JEV or YFV peptides matching the pre-vaccination. The ZIKV peptides, 15-mers that overlapped by 11 residues, were chosen for containing NetMHCpan/NetMHCII-predicted epitopes with affinity below 50 nM. The study examined whether earlier vaccination against Japanese encephalitis virus (JEV) or yellow fever virus (YFV) influenced CD4 T cell responses to the Zika vaccine.

Libraries were prepared through 5' RACE. Before sequencing, TCRbeta libraries were pooled in proportion to the sorted cell numbers of each library. Total RNA was extracted from sorted cells with RNAzol RT, and cDNA was synthesized with an oligo(dT) primer and a template-switching oligo. The TCRbeta V-CDR3-J region was amplified by PCR between a SMARTer oligo primer and a TCRbeta constant-region primer using Kapa HiFi. Illumina adaptors and sample-specific index barcodes were added in a second PCR, with HighPrep bead cleanup and a Bioanalyzer check confirming a band of roughly 650 bp. Libraries were sequenced on an Illumina MiSeq with 2x151 bp paired-end reads. The original methods were these. Reads were demultiplexed with an in-house Java program, and TCRbeta annotations were assigned and clonotypes were counted with MiXCR. Repertoire overlap used Morisita-Horn indices from the R package vegan, with UPGMA clustering and Circos plots of recurring clonotypes. Shannon diversity and richness were normalized to the highest possible value given the input cell numbers, yielding values from 0 to 1. CDR3beta sequences were aligned with MUSCLE, distances computed with SeqinR, and multidimensional scaling plotted in R. The raw public reads went through TCRdb reprocessing: fastp at Q25, MiXCR clone calling, in-frame beta chains kept. Every entry covers one CDR3 protein and lists the most common genes and DNA from its rows. V and J calls and clone size were set by TCRdb, not the authors. Recorded for this sample are approximately 360 distinct CDR3 sequences; about 1.7% of them occurred a single time. The ten largest clones capture 30% of the sample.

From the cysteine up to the phenylalanine, the CDR3 has a length of 13 residues. The only DNA kept is the CDR3, 39 bases in frame from the first base. V is pared back by 4 bases and J by 4 bases, with 10 bases lying between the germline termini. CDR1 and CDR2 were assigned from the germline V gene as MRHNA and SNTAGT. PBMCs were labeled with CellTrace CFSE and cultured for over 5 days in RPMI with approximately 8.6% human serum plus peptide pools at 0.9 to 1 ug/mL each. Unfixed proliferating CD4 T cells were sorted on a BD FACSAria as live CD56-CD19-CD16-CD3+CD4+ CFSE-low cells. Enrolled adults were healthy and were found to be seronegative for ZIKV, JEV, YFV, DENV and WNV by microneutralization screening. The samples were taken from a phase 1, double-blinded, randomized, placebo-controlled trial testing an alum-adjuvanted Zika purified-inactivated virus (ZPIV) vaccine. Peripheral blood mononuclear cells were isolated using a standard procedure and then kept frozen in liquid nitrogen until they were used.

Broad study findings and their caveats: In JEV-pre-vaccinated donors, the repertoire richness of CD4 T cells responding to conserved ZIKV epitopes dropped significantly after ZPIV. Sample size limitations prevented peptide-pool deconvolution, so the individual peptides driving cross-reactive responses were not identified. Only a subset of trial participants with three doses and adequate samples was analyzed, not the entire vaccinated cohort. Compared with YFV-pre-vaccinated donors, JEV-pre-vaccinated donors had higher repertoire similarity across time-points and stimulations, indicating that more clonotypes were common to ZIKV and JEV stimulation. Only a few individuals showed CD8 T cell responses to ZIKV peptide pools, and those responses were very low in magnitude. Samples clustered by participant with no similarity between individuals, suggesting no public TCRs were detected.

The sequence is built from TRBV6-4 and TRBJ1-1; no D gene call is confident. This clonotype was sampled from an adult man who received an inactivated Zika virus vaccine. The source material was antigen-activated CD4+ T cells from blood, cultured, sampled during a Zika inactivated vaccine study. In nucleotides, the sequence is TGTGCCAGCAGTGCCCTCCGAGGCACTGAAGCTTTCTTT. This is translated as CASSALRGTEAFF.